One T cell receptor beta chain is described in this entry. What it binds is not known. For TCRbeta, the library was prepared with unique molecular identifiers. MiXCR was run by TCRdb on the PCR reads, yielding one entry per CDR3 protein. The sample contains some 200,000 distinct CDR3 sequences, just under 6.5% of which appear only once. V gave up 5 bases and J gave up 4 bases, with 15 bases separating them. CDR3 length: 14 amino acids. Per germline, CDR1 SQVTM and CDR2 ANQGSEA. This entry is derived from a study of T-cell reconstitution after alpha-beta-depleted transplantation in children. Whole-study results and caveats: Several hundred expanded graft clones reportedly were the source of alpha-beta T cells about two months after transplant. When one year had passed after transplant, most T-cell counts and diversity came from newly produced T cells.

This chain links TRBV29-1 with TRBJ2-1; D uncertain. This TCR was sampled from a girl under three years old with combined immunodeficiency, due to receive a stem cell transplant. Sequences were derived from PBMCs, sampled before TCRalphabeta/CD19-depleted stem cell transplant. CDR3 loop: CSVRDGETYNEQFF. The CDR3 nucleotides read TGCAGCGTTCGAGACGGCGAAACTTACAATGAGCAGTTCTTC.